This T cell receptor (beta chain) was obtained from a study of identical twins. Overall study results and limits: For monozygotic twins, models underestimated out-of-frame TCR alpha sharing.

V shed 5 bases and J shed 1 base, with 15 bases lying between them. The CDR3 totals 15 residues. TCRdb re-analysed the 5' RACE reads in MiXCR, keeping a single row per CDR3 protein. The profile shows under 800,000 distinct CDR3 sequences, about 20% of them singletons. A word on this clonotype: Its matching antigen is unknown.

In every case, the donor was a healthy Caucasian. This same sample was also part of a study on T cells expressing NK-cell markers. In that study: Seven donors tested HCMV-seropositive and one tested seronegative among the eight sequenced. The share of CD8+ T cells held by dominant NKG2C+ clonotypes was roughly 1.0-8% in about 6 donors.

The chain has TRBV12-3 or TRBV12-4 and TRBJ2-7; D may match TRBD1 or TRBD2 (5 bases each). The origin of this receptor is a woman aged 18-29 years in good health. Sequencing was done on a sample of PBMCs. In nucleotides, the CDR3 is TGTGCCAGCAGTCCCCGGGACGGACCATCCTACGAGCAGTACTTC. It translates to CASSPRDGPSYEQYF.